The rows below give T cell receptor beta chains drawn from one sample of a study of T-cell reconstitution after alpha-beta-depleted transplantation in children. TCRdb used MiXCR to reprocess the PCR reads, holding one entry per CDR3 protein. The table lists some 200,000 distinct CDR3 sequences, about 6% of them singletons. Specimen: PBMCs, collected before TCRalphabeta/CD19-depleted stem cell transplant. The receptors shown here come from a girl under three years old with combined immunodeficiency, due to receive a stem cell transplant. Each CDR3 is given with its conserved first and last residue. A D gene is named only where the DNA matches it firmly. Clone size is stated in some rows and not others, as once, few, many or a class when expanded.

v_gene,abundance,j_gene,d_gene,CDR3aa,CDR3nt
TRBV21-1,many,TRBJ1-1,.,CASSKGEGFMNTEAFF,TGTGCCAGCAGCAAAGGGGAGGGTTTTATGAACACTGAAGCTTTCTTT
TRBV7-9,many,TRBJ1-1,TRBD1,CASSFSRDRGIPEAFF,TGTGCCAGCAGCTTCTCCCGGGACAGGGGAATCCCTGAAGCTTTCTTT
TRBV3-1,many,TRBJ2-7,.,CASSQIIEAYEQYF,TGTGCCAGCAGCCAAATCATAGAGGCCTACGAGCAGTACTTC
TRBV21-1,many,TRBJ2-6,.,CASSMGNAGANVLTF,TGTGCCAGCAGCATGGGGAATGCTGGGGCCAACGTCCTGACTTTC
TRBV12-3/TRBV12-4,many,TRBJ2-3,TRBD1,CASSLRRGRFFMDTQYF,TGTGCCAGCAGTTTGCGCAGGGGGCGCTTTTTTATGGATACGCAGTATTTT
TRBV20-1,many,TRBJ2-7,.,CSARDQSSYEQYF,TGCAGTGCTAGGGACCAGAGCTCCTACGAGCAGTACTTC
TRBV4-1,few,TRBJ2-5,.,CASSQQQGRETQYF,TGCGCCAGCAGCCAACAACAGGGAAGAGAGACCCAGTACTTC
TRBV28,many,TRBJ2-2,.,CASTFRGGGELFF,TGTGCCAGTACTTTCCGAGGAGGCGGGGAGCTGTTTTTT
TRBV20-1,many,TRBJ2-6,.,CSARRLSGANVLTF,TGCAGTGCTAGAAGGCTCTCTGGGGCCAACGTCCTGACTTTC
TRBV29-1,many,TRBJ2-2,TRBD2,CSASPGLENGELFF,TGCAGCGCCAGTCCGGGACTAGAAAACGGGGAGCTGTTTTTT
TRBV4-2,.,TRBJ2-1,.,CASSPEALSYNEQFF,TGTGCCAGCAGCCCGGAGGCCCTCTCCTACAATGAGCAGTTCTTC
TRBV28,.,TRBJ2-1,.,CASAVPYNEQFF,TGTGCCAGCGCGGTCCCCTACAATGAGCAGTTCTTC
TRBV28,many,TRBJ2-2,.,CASSQTTDTGELFF,TGTGCCAGCAGCCAGACGACAGACACCGGGGAGCTGTTTTTT
TRBV7-3,many,TRBJ2-1,TRBD2,CASSLSGSTYNEQFF,TGTGCCAGCAGCTTAAGCGGGAGCACCTACAATGAGCAGTTCTTC
TRBV20-1,many,TRBJ2-2,.,CSASALASGELFF,TGCAGTGCTAGTGCCTTAGCGTCCGGGGAGCTGTTTTTT
TRBV12-3/TRBV12-4,many,TRBJ1-1,.,CASTSPGMTEAFF,TGTGCCAGCACCTCACCGGGCATGACTGAAGCTTTCTTT
TRBV5-5,many,TRBJ2-5,TRBD2,CASSLYGGQETQYF,TGTGCCAGCAGCTTATACGGGGGGCAAGAGACCCAGTACTTC
TRBV14,.,TRBJ2-7,TRBD2,CASSPSRGTYEQYF,TGTGCCAGCAGCCCCTCGCGGGGGACCTACGAGCAGTACTTC
TRBV28,many,TRBJ2-5,.,CASSSGLIGGPFQETQYF,TGTGCCAGCAGTTCGGGTCTAATCGGTGGGCCGTTCCAAGAGACCCAGTACTTC
TRBV27,.,TRBJ1-5,.,CASSPDYSNQPQHF,TGTGCCAGCAGTCCTGACTATAGCAATCAGCCCCAGCATTTT
TRBV12-5,many,TRBJ2-1,.,CASGLVGLSSYNEQFF,TGTGCTAGTGGTTTGGTAGGCTTGAGCTCCTACAATGAGCAGTTCTTC
TRBV10-3,many,TRBJ2-7,TRBD2,CAITPGLAFHEQYF,TGTGCCATCACCCCGGGACTAGCGTTCCACGAGCAGTACTTC
TRBV20-1,few,TRBJ2-3,TRBD1,CSAPGTGGPDTQYF,TGCAGTGCTCCCGGGACAGGGGGCCCAGATACGCAGTATTTT
TRBV6-5,many,TRBJ1-1,.,CASSYTGMNTEAFF,TGTGCCAGCAGTTACACAGGCATGAACACTGAAGCTTTCTTT
TRBV7-2,many,TRBJ1-4,TRBD1,CASSSGQGRELFF,TGTGCCAGCAGCTCCGGACAGGGTCGGGAACTGTTTTTT
TRBV29-1,many,TRBJ1-1,.,CSVDRLSWGLNTEAFF,TGCAGCGTTGATCGGTTGTCATGGGGCCTGAACACTGAAGCTTTCTTT
TRBV5-5,.,TRBJ1-5,.,CASSPSPNQPQHF,TGTGCCAGCAGCCCATCCCCCAATCAGCCCCAGCATTTT
TRBV7-9,many,TRBJ2-1,.,CASSLRPDPGNEQFF,TGTGCCAGCAGCTTACGGCCTGACCCCGGCAATGAGCAGTTCTTC
TRBV2,many,TRBJ1-5,.,CASSEQGSNQPQHF,TGTGCCAGCAGTGAACAGGGCTCGAATCAGCCCCAGCATTTT
TRBV20-1,many,TRBJ2-7,.,CSARWDKGYEQYF,TGCAGTGCTAGGTGGGACAAAGGCTACGAGCAGTACTTC
TRBV4-1,few,TRBJ1-4,.,CASSRGATLEKLFF,TGCGCCAGCAGCCGCGGGGCCACCCTTGAAAAACTGTTTTTT
TRBV4-2,many,TRBJ1-1,.,CASSQDPGTGPSVTEAFF,TGTGCCAGCAGCCAAGATCCCGGAACAGGGCCGTCGGTCACTGAAGCTTTCTTT
TRBV11-2,many,TRBJ2-1,.,CASSKRGSEGPYSSVQFF,TGTGCCAGCAGCAAAAGGGGATCGGAGGGACCATACTCCTCCGTCCAGTTCTTC
TRBV7-2,many,TRBJ2-7,.,CASSSLREQYF,TGTGCCAGCAGCTCCCTACGGGAGCAGTACTTC
TRBV24-1,many,TRBJ2-1,.,CATSHANNEQFF,TGTGCCACCAGTCACGCAAACAATGAGCAGTTCTTC
TRBV5-1,.,TRBJ1-2,.,CASSFLSGSPRDYGYTF,TGCGCCAGCAGCTTCCTGTCGGGTTCTCCCCGGGACTATGGCTACACCTTC
TRBV6-5,.,TRBJ2-5,.,CASSYVTVQETQYF,TGTGCCAGCAGTTACGTGACAGTCCAAGAGACCCAGTACTTC